This T cell receptor (beta chain) derives from a study of cytomegalovirus exposure and HLA in healthy donors. Study-wide results and limits: The study recorded 160 or so TCR beta chains that were cytomegalovirus-associated. The authors later found TCR association rates varying by HLA locus, with DRB1 most and HLA-C fewest. Being productive about 90% or about 30% of the time was typical of most TCR beta V segments in an earlier analysis. TCR beta chains associated with HLA were, in a later analysis, more clonally expanded than equally common others.

The germline V and J ends were trimmed by 2 bases and 0 bases, with 12 bases remaining between them. The germline gives CDR1 SGHKS, CDR2 YYEKEE (reference sequence). The CDR3 length is 17 residues. The study ran its PCR with 60 Vbeta and 13 Jbeta primers. Method: immunoSEQ multiplex PCR; TCRdb's copy keeps in-frame clones and lacks some. The sample carries over 200,000 clones, 70% recorded once. This clone was observed once. Its antigen remains unknown. The chain combines TRBV5-5 with TRBJ2-6; D call uncertain. This receptor was identified in a man between 40 and 49 years old in good health and CMV-seropositive. The source material was PBMCs. CDR3 sequence: CASSFRVINSGANVLTF. The DNA of the CDR3 is TGTGCCAGCAGCTTTCGGGTGATTAACTCTGGGGCCAACGTCCTGACTTTC.